The 18 T cell receptor beta chains reported below all come from one sample, sequenced in a study of shared clonotypes between healthy human individuals. TCRdb's table, derived via immunoSEQ multiplex PCR, lists solely in-frame clones and lacks some. The sample lists about 2.4 million clones, over 85% seen once, with about 0.34% in the top ten. Sequenced input: naive CD4+ T cells from PBMCs. Noted subset: CD45RA+ positively selected. The origin of the receptors is a young man in good health. Some clones in this sample may be carry-over from other donors' samples.

The sample holds one count of this clone. V and J are TRBV4-1 and TRBJ2-5; TRBD1 might be the D (5 bases). The V end was cut by 5 bases, the J end by 3 bases, with 19 bases between. The germline CDR1 and CDR2 sequences are MGHRA and YSYEKL. The CDR3 runs 16 residues. This chain's CDR3 is CASSSGLLAVKETQYF. CDR3 nucleotide sequence: TGCGCCAGCAGCTCAGGGTTATTAGCCGTAAAAGAGACCCAGTACTTC.

The chain uses TRBV15 and TRBJ2-3, with a possible D match to TRBD1 (6 bases). V was shortened by 5 bases and J by 4 bases, with 10 bases between the two germline ends. This CDR3 comprises 13 residues. From germline, CDR1 is LNHNV and CDR2 YYDKDF (reference sequence). The CDR3 sequence is CATSLQGPDTQYF. The CDR3 nucleotides are TGTGCCACCAGCCTTCAGGGGCCAGATACGCAGTATTTT.

This chain joins TRBV6-5 and TRBJ1-2; 11 positions agree with TRBD1. The length of the CDR3 is 15 residues. The J segment lost 4 bases and the V segment lost 5 bases, leaving 6 bases of the junction unmatched. Germline CDR1 and CDR2: MNHEY and SVGAGI. DNA for the CDR3: TGTGCCAGCAGTACCTGGACAGGGGGCGTCTATGGCTACACCTTC. It translates to CASSTWTGGVYGYTF.

The chain links TRBV7-8 to TRBJ2-7; the D gene could be TRBD1 or TRBD2 (5 bases each). CDR3 size: 14 residues. V was cut by 3 bases and J by 0 bases, with 9 bases left in between. Germline lookup yields CDR1 SGHVS and CDR2 FQNEAQ. The CDR3, as DNA: TGTGCCAGCAGCTTCTCTGGGGGCTCCTACGAGCAGTACTTC. Its protein is CASSFSGGSYEQYF.

This clone was seen only a few times. The chain combines TRBV30 with TRBJ1-1, with TRBD1 matching over 8 bases. Germline V gene lookup returns CDR1 GTSNPN and CDR2 SVGIG (reference sequence). CDR3 size: 17 residues. V trimming: 7 bases; J trimming: 0 bases; junction bases outside the gene matches: 16. The chain's CDR3 is CASTRDRSSFLNTEAFF. CDR3 coding DNA: TGTGCCTCCACCCGGGACAGGTCGTCTTTTTTGAACACTGAAGCTTTCTTT. Full variable domain (rest looked up from reference TRBV30 and TRBJ1-1): SQTIHQWPATLVQPVGSPLSLECTVEGTSNPNLYWYRQAAGRGLQLLFYSVGIGQISSEVPQNLSASRPQDRQFILSSKKLLLSDSGFYLCASTRDRSSFLNTEAFFGQGTRLTVV.

This clone was counted only a few times. The rearrangement joins TRBV5-4 to TRBJ2-7; possibly TRBD2 for D (5 bases). Germline V lookup: CDR1 SGHNT, CDR2 YYREEE (reference sequence). The V end was cut by 0 bases, the J end by 9 bases, with 19 bases between. The CDR3 covers 15 residues. CDR3 in DNA: TGTGCCAGCAGCTTGGGGTCTGAGGGCCGGCGAGGGCAGTACTTC. Amino acid sequence: CASSLGSEGRRGQYF.

The rearrangement uses TRBV29-1 and TRBJ2-1, with a possible D match to TRBD1 (5 bases). The CDR3 is 12 amino acids. Germline values: CDR1 SQVTM, CDR2 ANQGSEA. Between the trimmed V and J ends, which lost 7 bases and 3 bases, there was a span of 10 bases. CDR3 bases: TGCAGCGCTGGACACCTCTACAATGAGCAGTTCTTC. Protein product: CSAGHLYNEQFF.

In its sample, this clone was seen once. Other DNA variants within this sample encode the same CDR3. This rearrangement joins TRBV28 to TRBJ2-7; TRBD1 is a possible D gene (6 bases). The CDR3 totals 14 residues. Germline V lookup: CDR1 MDHEN, CDR2 SYDVKM. V dropped 5 bases and J dropped 0 bases, with 11 bases sitting between them. The CDR3 nucleotides are TGTGCCAGCAGTCCCGGGACACCCTCCTACGAGCAGTACTTC. This gives the protein CASSPGTPSYEQYF.

V is TRBV18 and J is TRBJ2-5, with 13 bases aligning to TRBD2. Germline lookup yields CDR1 KGHSH and CDR2 LQKENI. After removal of 1 base from V and 5 bases from J, the junction contained 4 bases not matched to a gene. The CDR3 covers 16 residues. CDR3 in amino acids: CASSPRTSGSPETQYF. The DNA of the CDR3 is TGTGCCAGCTCACCACGGACTAGCGGGAGTCCTGAGACCCAGTACTTC.

The chain combines TRBV28 with TRBJ2-1, with 9 nucleotides matching TRBD2. The CDR3 totals 13 residues. CDR1 is MDHEN, CDR2 SYDVKM, per germline. J lost 7 bases, V lost 5 bases, and 3 bases had no gene match. The CDR3 DNA sequence: TGTGCCAGCAGTCCCACTAGCGGGAATGAGCAGTTCTTC. This sequence encodes CASSPTSGNEQFF.

The chain combines TRBV2 with TRBJ2-2; the D gene is possibly TRBD1 (6 bases). This CDR3 contains 16 residues. Germline values: CDR1 SNHLY, CDR2 FYNNEI. Trimming cost V 4 bases and J 1 base, with 13 bases left between them. The CDR3 region is CASSGGGNWNTGELFF. CDR3 DNA: TGTGCCAGCAGTGGAGGGGGAAATTGGAACACCGGGGAGCTGTTTTTT.

This chain uses TRBV7-3 with TRBJ2-5; 8 bases fit TRBD1. From germline, CDR1 is SGHTA and CDR2 FQGTGA. V was clipped by 5 bases and J by 4 bases; unmatched bases: 12. This CDR3 has 16 residues. CDR3 residues: CASSTYAGQGGETQYF. The CDR3 nucleotides read TGTGCCAGCAGCACCTATGCCGGACAGGGAGGAGAGACCCAGTACTTC.

This chain links TRBV10-3 with TRBJ2-5; D not resolved. This CDR3 has 12 amino acids. Germline values: CDR1 ENHRY, CDR2 SYGVKD. V lost 6 bases, J lost 0 bases, and 5 bases lay in between. CDR3 coding DNA: TGTGCCATCAGCCACAACCAAGAGACCCAGTACTTC. It translates to CAISHNQETQYF.

There are a few counts of this clone. The rearrangement links TRBV2 to TRBJ1-1, with D possibly matching TRBD1 (6 bases). The CDR3 is made up of 12 amino acids. CDR1 is SNHLY and CDR2 is FYNNEI in the germline V gene. The V end lost 2 bases, the J end lost 11 bases, and 12 bases lay between the germline ends. CDR3 nucleotide sequence: TGTGCCAGCAGTGAATACAGGGCTCGGGCTTTCTTT. Its translation is CASSEYRARAFF.

This chain uses TRBV10-3 with TRBJ2-5, with 9 bases fitting TRBD2. The end of the DNA aligns better with TRBJ2-7, so the J call may be wrong. CDR3 size: 17 residues. Germline-derived CDR1 and CDR2 are ENHRY and SYGVKD. Here the CDR3 DNA reads TGTGCCATCAGTGAGAGCGGTAGCGGGAGCCCCTCCTACGAGCAGTACTTC. It is translated as CAISESGSGSPSYEQYF.

V usage is TRBV18 and J usage is TRBJ2-7; 10 positions agree with TRBD2. From germline, CDR1 is KGHSH and CDR2 LQKENI. The CDR3 length is 15 residues. V shed 3 bases and J 4 bases; nucleotides not matched to a gene: 6. The CDR3 DNA reads TGTGCCAGCTCACCGTCTAGCGGGAGTTTATACGAGCAGTACTTC. Its translation: CASSPSSGSLYEQYF.

Written as DNA, the CDR3 is TGTGCCAGCAGCTTGGGGACGGGGCTCGGCTATGGCTACACCTTC. Translated: CASSLGTGLGYGYTF. This chain uses TRBV7-2 with TRBJ1-2, with D perhaps matching TRBD1 (5 bases). V was trimmed by 3 bases and J by 4 bases, leaving 15 bases between them. Germline V gene data show CDR1 as SGHTA and CDR2 as FQGNSA. The CDR3 extends over 15 amino acids.

This clone occurred a few times. Additional DNA sequences in this sample encode the identical CDR3. CDR3: CASSLGVNTEAFF. As DNA, the CDR3 is TGTGCCAGCAGTTTGGGGGTGAACACTGAAGCTTTCTTT. The chain employs TRBV28 and TRBJ1-1; D perhaps matches TRBD1 (5 bases). This CDR3 contains 13 residues. V lost 3 bases and J 0 bases, leaving 5 bases between the germline ends. CDR1 is MDHEN, CDR2 SYDVKM, per germline.